The 27 T cell receptor beta chains in this list originate from one sample, sequenced in a study of response to subunit inactivated influenza vaccine. TCRdb re-derived calls from the RT-PCR reads in MiXCR, one entry per CDR3 protein. The data contain hundreds of thousands of distinct CDR3 sequences, about 14% of them singletons. Sequencing used PBMCs from blood, obtained 14 to 15 days before vaccination. Receptor source: a middle-aged man who received an inactivated influenza vaccine.

This clonotype was detected ten times or more. The J gene is TRBJ2-1, the V gene TRBV28; 9 nucleotides agree with TRBD2. This CDR3 is 15 amino acids long. Germline V CDR1 and CDR2: MDHEN, SYDVKM. The ends lost 6 bases at V and 0 bases at J; junction bases unmatched: 3. CDR3 in amino acids: CASRSSGGSYNEQFF. The CDR3 DNA follows: TGTGCCAGCAGGAGTAGCGGGGGCTCCTACAATGAGCAGTTCTTC.

In this sample, this clonotype turned up a few times. The V and J genes are TRBV10-3 and TRBJ2-5; D possibly corresponds to TRBD1 (6 bases). Per germline, CDR1 ENHRY and CDR2 SYGVKD. Trimming stripped 2 bases from V and 0 bases from J, with 10 bases between. The CDR3 sequence is 15 residues long. The CDR3 DNA reads as TGTGCCATCAGTGAGCCTTGGACAGACCAAGAGACCCAGTACTTC. Residues: CAISEPWTDQETQYF.

V gene TRBV3-1 combines with J gene TRBJ1-1; weak D call: TRBD1 (5 bases). The CDR3 has 12 amino acids. V was pared by 9 bases and J by 5 bases, with 13 bases between. Germline V CDR1 and CDR2: LGHDT, YNNKEL (reference sequence). The CDR3 protein is CASEGTRTEAFF. The CDR3 DNA is TGTGCCAGTGAAGGGACGAGGACTGAAGCTTTCTTT. The full variable domain, completed using reference TRBV3-1 and TRBJ1-1, is DTAVSQTPKYLVTQMGNDKSIKCEQNLGHDTMYWYKQDSKKFLKIMFSYNNKELIINETVPNRFSPKSPDKAHLNLHINSLELGDSAVYFCASEGTRTEAFFGQGTRLTVV.

Regarding this clonotype: The germline gene is not matched at one end of the junction; a read error may be the cause. CDR3 sequence reads: CASSEMSGGTDTQYF. CDR3 DNA sequence: TGTGCCAGCAGTGAAATGTCAGGAGGCACCGATACGCAGTATTTT. The chain combines TRBV25-1 with TRBJ2-3; tentative D call: TRBD2 (5 bases). Germline V gene data show CDR1 as MGHDK and CDR2 as SYGVNS. The CDR3 runs to 15 residues.

At least ten counts were recorded for this clonotype. The V call is TRBV29-1, the J call TRBJ1-1; no firm D call. This CDR3 region has 13 residues. Germline CDR1 SQVTM, CDR2 ANQGSEA. Trimming cost V 4 bases and J 0 bases, with 9 bases left between them. CDR3 coding DNA: TGCAGCGTTGGAGGGCGCATGAACACTGAAGCTTTCTTT. It is translated as CSVGGRMNTEAFF.

The genes are TRBV14 and TRBJ2-7, with TRBD2 matching over 13 bases. This CDR3 spans 15 amino acids. V was clipped by 3 bases and J by 3 bases; unmatched bases: 2. CDR1 SGHDN and CDR2 FVKESK come from the germline V gene. CDR3 DNA sequence: TGTGCCAGCAGCCATGGGACTAGCGGGATCTACGAGCAGTACTTC. Translating it yields CASSHGTSGIYEQYF.

The chain couples TRBV5-1 to TRBJ2-5; D gene ambiguous. Trimming left V 0 bases short and J 5 bases short, with 11 bases between. The CDR3 length is 14 residues. Per the germline V gene, CDR1 is SGHRS and CDR2 is YFSETQ. CDR3 protein: CASSLATVRETQYF. CDR3 nucleotide sequence: TGCGCCAGCAGCTTGGCCACGGTCCGGGAGACCCAGTACTTC.

This clonotype was seen a handful of times. V is TRBV6-2 or TRBV6-3 and J is TRBJ2-7, with 11 bases fitting TRBD2. CDR3 length: 14 residues. Germline loops: CDR1 MNHEY, CDR2 SVGEGT. The junction had 7 bases not matched to a gene; V was cut back by 5 bases and J by 7 bases. CDR3: CASSKLAGVLEQYF. DNA for the CDR3: TGTGCCAGCAGTAAACTAGCGGGAGTTCTTGAGCAGTACTTC.

The chain carries TRBV27 and TRBJ2-1; no reliable D call. From germline, CDR1 is MNHEY and CDR2 SMNVEV (reference sequence). The ends were cut back, 6 bases at V and 3 bases at J, with 12 bases in the middle. This CDR3 has 14 amino acids. CDR3 coding DNA: TGTGCCAGCAGGAAGGGATGGGACTACAATGAGCAGTTCTTC. It translates to CASRKGWDYNEQFF.

This clonotype was counted between two and nine times. The rearrangement joins TRBV5-1 to TRBJ2-1, with D perhaps matching TRBD1 or TRBD2 (5 bases each). The CDR3 loop spans 12 amino acids. Per the germline V gene, CDR1 is SGHRS and CDR2 is YFSETQ. The ends were cut back, 5 bases at V and 10 bases at J, with 13 bases in the middle. CDR3 nucleotides: TGCGCCAGCAGTGAAGCCGGGGCCGAGCAGTTCTTC. Encoded protein: CASSEAGAEQFF. The full variable domain, completed using reference TRBV5-1 and TRBJ2-1, is KAGVTQTPRYLIKTRGQQVTLSCSPISGHRSVSWYQQTPGQGLQFLFEYFSETQRNKGNFPGRFSGRQFSNSRSEMNVSTLELGDSALYLCASSEAGAEQFFGPGTRLTVL.

This rearrangement joins TRBV7-8 to TRBJ2-3, with 10 nucleotides matching TRBD1. The CDR3 contains 18 residues. The germline V gene encodes CDR1 SGHVS and CDR2 FQNEAQ. The J segment lost 6 bases and the V segment lost 5 bases, leaving 17 bases of the junction unmatched. CDR3: CASSHRDRGVRLSDTQYF. The CDR3 DNA is TGTGCCAGCAGCCACCGGGACAGGGGAGTAAGACTTAGCGATACGCAGTATTTT.

The V gene is TRBV7-6, the J gene TRBJ2-7; D call uncertain. The germline V gene has CDR1 SGHVS and CDR2 FNYEAQ. Trimming took 0 bases from V and 4 from J, leaving 7 bases between them. The CDR3 consists of 13 residues. DNA of the CDR3: TGTGCCAGCAGCTTAGCGCCTTATTACGAGCAGTACTTC. As protein: CASSLAPYYEQYF.

V usage is TRBV28 and J usage is TRBJ2-6; 8 bases match TRBD2. Trimming took 7 bases from V and 3 from J; bases not matched to a gene: 8. Germline CDR1 and CDR2: MDHEN and SYDVKM. This CDR3 contains 16 residues. CDR3: CASIGGAGRGANVLTF. CDR3 in DNA: TGTGCCAGCATCGGGGGGGCGGGCCGTGGGGCCAACGTCCTGACTTTC.

This clonotype was observed a few times. V gene TRBV12-3 or TRBV12-4 combines with J gene TRBJ2-3; 8 bases are a match to TRBD2. Trimming cost V 7 bases and J 1 base; bases outside gene matches: 10. The CDR3 is made up of 16 amino acids. CDR3 DNA sequence: TGTGCCAGCACCCTGCGGCGGGGGGCCGGCACAGATACGCAGTATTTT. It codes for CASTLRRGAGTDTQYF.

The rearrangement links TRBV6-5 to TRBJ1-2; tentative D call: TRBD1 (5 bases). Germline V gene sequence: CDR1 MNHEY, CDR2 SVGAGI. CDR3 length equals 13 residues. Trimming cost V 0 bases and J 8 bases, with 10 bases left between them. The CDR3 sequence is CASSYSRGFGYTF. Written as DNA, the CDR3 is TGTGCCAGCAGTTACTCGAGGGGTTTCGGCTACACCTTC.

The chain uses TRBV27 and TRBJ2-5; D is unresolved. Per germline, CDR1 MNHEY and CDR2 SMNVEV (reference sequence). The CDR3 runs to 16 residues. Trimming took 6 bases from V and 0 from J, leaving 17 bases between them. The CDR3 reads CASRISGHLYQETQYF. The CDR3 DNA sequence: TGTGCCAGCAGGATATCGGGCCACTTGTACCAAGAGACCCAGTACTTC.

About this clonotype itself: A read error may produce the germline difference seen at one junction end. J is TRBJ2-7 and V is TRBV20-1, with unresolved D. This CDR3 comprises 17 residues. Germline V gene sequence: CDR1 DFQATT, CDR2 SNEGSKA (reference sequence). The CDR3: CSARDMLGFPLYYEQYF. The DNA of the CDR3 is TGCAGCGCTAGAGATATGTTAGGGTTCCCCCTCTACTACGAGCAGTACTTC.

This clonotype was recorded a few times. V usage is TRBV6-1 and J usage is TRBJ2-7, with D unresolved. The CDR3 is 14 amino acids. V was cut by 5 bases and J by 0 bases, with 11 bases left in between. Germline V gene data show CDR1 as MNHNS and CDR2 as SASEGT. In DNA, the CDR3 is TGTGCCAGCAGTCCAGGAGACCTCTCCTACGAGCAGTACTTC. Protein: CASSPGDLSYEQYF.

In its sample, this clonotype was seen a few times. The V call is TRBV29-1, the J call TRBJ1-2; 7 bases are shared with TRBD1. Per the germline V gene, CDR1 is SQVTM and CDR2 is ANQGSEA. The CDR3 length is 15 residues. V lost 7 bases and J lost 0; bases outside the gene matches: 11. CDR3 nucleotides: TGCAGCGCTTCCGGGACAGAAAAATCTAACTATGGCTACACCTTC. It yields the protein CSASGTEKSNYGYTF.

The gene calls are TRBV4-2 and TRBJ2-1; 8 bases agree with TRBD2. The CDR3 sequence is 15 residues long. CDR1 and CDR2 from the germline V gene are LGHNA and YNFKEQ. V lost 1 base, J lost 8 bases, and 7 bases stayed unmatched. The CDR3 DNA sequence: TGTGCCAGCAGCCAAGGGTCAAGCGGGAGAGATGAGCAGTTCTTC. This codes for CASSQGSSGRDEQFF.

The chain is built from TRBV3-1 and TRBJ2-7, with 11 bases lining up with TRBD2. V lost 1 base, J lost 4 bases, and 6 bases stayed unmatched. Germline V gene lookup returns CDR1 LGHDT and CDR2 YNNKEL (reference sequence). The CDR3 length is 16 residues. The CDR3 DNA follows: TGTGCCAGCAGCCAAGCGAGGCTAGCGGGGGGTTACGAGCAGTACTTC. Protein sequence: CASSQARLAGGYEQYF.

This chain connects TRBV20-1 to TRBJ2-1, with 8 positions matching TRBD2. Germline V gene sequence: CDR1 DFQATT, CDR2 SNEGSKA (reference sequence). V was pared by 3 bases and J by 4 bases, with 11 bases of the junction left unmatched. This CDR3 comprises 16 residues. Here the CDR3 reads CSASSAGGPKYNEQFF. CDR3 DNA: TGCAGTGCTAGTTCCGCGGGGGGCCCAAAATACAATGAGCAGTTCTTC.

The chain combines TRBV12-3 or TRBV12-4 with TRBJ1-1; D unclear. The V end lost 2 bases, the J end lost 5 bases, and 12 bases lay between the germline ends. The CDR3 sequence is 14 residues long. Written as DNA, the CDR3 is TGTGCCAGCAGTTTAACGTGGGTGGGGACTGAAGCTTTCTTT. Translated: CASSLTWVGTEAFF.

This clonotype appeared many times. The J gene is TRBJ1-2, the V gene TRBV12-3 or TRBV12-4; 7 positions match TRBD1. V lost 7 bases and J lost 9; bases outside the gene matches: 11. The length of the CDR3 is 13 residues. DNA of the CDR3: TGTGCCAGCACCCCGGGACAGCCTATGCGCTACACCTTC. This gives the protein CASTPGQPMRYTF.

This clonotype was counted ten times or more. The chain has TRBV3-1 and TRBJ1-1; a weak D match, TRBD1 (5 bases). Between the trimmed V and J ends, which lost 0 bases and 4 bases, there was a span of 12 bases. Germline CDR1 and CDR2: LGHDT and YNNKEL (reference sequence). The CDR3 covers 15 residues. In DNA, the CDR3 is TGTGCCAGCAGCCAAGATGCCTCAGGGCGCACTGAAGCTTTCTTT. It is translated as CASSQDASGRTEAFF.

The rearrangement joins TRBV5-1 to TRBJ2-1; TRBD2 matches 9 bases. J was trimmed by 14 bases and V by 4 bases; bases with no gene match: 16. Germline V gene data show CDR1 as SGHRS and CDR2 as YFSETQ. The CDR3 covers 15 residues. The CDR3 DNA follows: TGCGCCAGCAGCCCAGGAGCGGCTAGCGGGGAGAGCAAGTTCTTC. Translating gives CASSPGAASGESKFF. The full variable domain, with the rest looked up from reference TRBV5-1 and TRBJ2-1, is KAGVTQTPRYLIKTRGQQVTLSCSPISGHRSVSWYQQTPGQGLQFLFEYFSETQRNKGNFPGRFSGRQFSNSRSEMNVSTLELGDSALYLCASSPGAASGESKFFGPGTRLTVL.

This clonotype has ten or more counts. The V gene is TRBV15, the J gene TRBJ2-2, with D perhaps TRBD1 or TRBD2 (7 bases each). CDR3 size: 16 residues. Between the trimmed V and J ends, which lost 2 bases and 1 base, there was a span of 11 bases. CDR1 LNHNV and CDR2 YYDKDF come from the germline V gene (reference sequence). The CDR3 loop is CATSRSGTVNTGELFF. The CDR3 DNA reads TGTGCCACCAGCAGAAGCGGGACAGTGAACACCGGGGAGCTGTTTTTT.